Each of the 15 T cell receptor beta chains below was sequenced from the same sample in a study of blood T cell repertoires in COVID-19. The protocol was immunoSEQ multiplex PCR, while the TCRdb copy is restricted to in-frame clones and leaves out a portion. The sample shows 200,000 or so clones, around four fifths of them seen only once. The material sequenced was peripheral blood. The receptors derive from a man aged 25 to 40 with active or convalescent COVID-19.

The rearrangement joins TRBV27 to TRBJ1-6, with TRBD1 matching over 10 bases. Germline V lookup: CDR1 MNHEY, CDR2 SMNVEV (reference sequence). The ends lost 5 bases at V and 9 bases at J; junction bases unmatched: 7. The CDR3 has 15 amino acids. The CDR3 DNA reads as TGTGCCAGCAGTGCGGACAGGGGGATGGTTTCACCCCTCCACTTT. Residues: CASSADRGMVSPLHF.

CDR3 in amino acids: CASSIRFRSDGYTF. The CDR3 nucleotides read TGTGCCAGTAGTATACGCTTCCGATCGGATGGCTACACCTTC. This chain links TRBV19 with TRBJ1-2; no clear D gene. Per the germline V gene, CDR1 is LNHDA and CDR2 is SQIVND (reference sequence). Trimming removed 2 bases at V and 6 bases at J, with 13 bases between. This CDR3 is 14 amino acids long.

The rearrangement uses TRBV27 and TRBJ2-1; 8 nucleotides align to TRBD2. The CDR3 contains 17 residues. V shed 0 bases, J shed 7 bases, and the junction held 11 bases outside the gene matches. The V gene's germline CDR1 is MNHEY and CDR2 SMNVEV (reference sequence). The CDR3 loop is CASSLSVGRALSNEQFF. In DNA, the CDR3 is TGTGCCAGCAGTTTATCCGTCGGGAGGGCCCTCTCGAATGAGCAGTTCTTC.

This clone appeared a few times. V gene TRBV5-6 combines with J gene TRBJ2-3; 8 nucleotides align to TRBD2. The germline gives CDR1 SGHDT, CDR2 YYEEEE. Trimming took 0 bases from V and 1 from J; bases not matched to a gene: 4. The CDR3 covers 16 residues. The CDR3 region has the DNA TGTGCCAGCAGCTTGGAGGGTAGCGGGGGCACAGATACGCAGTATTTT. Protein sequence: CASSLEGSGGTDTQYF. Supplemented by reference TRBV5-6 and TRBJ2-3, the full variable domain reads DAGVTQSPTHLIKTRGQQVTLRCSPKSGHDTVSWYQQALGQGPQFIFQYYEEEERQRGNFPDRFSGHQFPNYSSELNVNALLLGDSALYLCASSLEGSGGTDTQYFGPGTRLTVL.

This chain uses TRBV3-1 (or the pseudogene TRBV3-2) with TRBJ1-1; the match to TRBD1 covers 7 bases. V was pared by 4 bases and J by 4 bases, with 18 bases of the junction left unmatched. Germline V gene sequence: CDR1 LGHDT, CDR2 YNNKEL (reference sequence). The CDR3 runs to 18 residues. The CDR3 spells CASSRPIGHRQGATEAFF. The CDR3, as DNA: TGTGCCAGCAGCCGTCCCATAGGCCACCGACAGGGCGCCACTGAAGCTTTCTTT.

The gene calls are TRBV6-6 and TRBJ1-5, with D perhaps matching TRBD1 (5 bases). Germline-derived CDR1 and CDR2 are MNHNY and SVGAGI (reference sequence). This CDR3 region has 17 residues. Trimming took off 5 bases at V and 4 bases at J, with 21 bases between the two ends. CDR3 region: CASSQLSSRVLNQPQHF. In nucleotides, the CDR3 is TGTGCCAGCAGTCAACTATCCTCCAGGGTATTGAATCAGCCCCAGCATTTT.

This chain connects TRBV7-2 to TRBJ1-2; TRBD1 aligns across 7 bases. CDR1 is SGHTA and CDR2 is FQGNSA in the germline V gene. V was pared by 5 bases and J by 4 bases, with 13 bases of the junction left unmatched. The CDR3 consists of 16 residues. The CDR3 spells CASSPRRGRPVYGYTF. CDR3 sequence (DNA): TGTGCCAGCAGCCCGAGGAGGGGGCGCCCGGTCTATGGCTACACCTTC.

For this clone: Additional DNA sequences in this sample encode the identical CDR3. The rearrangement links TRBV5-1 to TRBJ2-1, with TRBD2 as a possible D gene (6 bases). Trimming cost V 0 bases and J 0 bases, with 10 bases left between them. Germline lookup yields CDR1 SGHRS and CDR2 YFSETQ. The CDR3 consists of 16 residues. The CDR3 loop is CASSLGVGSSYNEQFF. CDR3 DNA: TGCGCCAGCAGCTTGGGGGTCGGGAGCTCCTACAATGAGCAGTTCTTC. Supplemented by reference TRBV5-1 and TRBJ2-1, the full variable domain reads KAGVTQTPRYLIKTRGQQVTLSCSPISGHRSVSWYQQTPGQGLQFLFEYFSETQRNKGNFPGRFSGRQFSNSRSEMNVSTLELGDSALYLCASSLGVGSSYNEQFFGPGTRLTVL.

The chain is built from TRBV24-1 and TRBJ1-1; 10 bases are shared with TRBD1. The V gene's germline CDR1 is KGHDR and CDR2 SFDVKD. V lost 2 bases, J lost 3 bases, and 8 bases stayed unmatched. The CDR3 covers 17 residues. DNA for the CDR3: TGTGCCACCAGTGATTCCGGGACAGGGGATAGGGACACTGAAGCTTTCTTT. Translating gives CATSDSGTGDRDTEAFF.

The rearrangement uses TRBV4-1 and TRBJ2-1, with D perhaps matching TRBD2 (5 bases). CDR3 length: 14 residues. Germline CDR1 MGHRA, CDR2 YSYEKL. Between the trimmed V and J ends, which lost 3 bases and 7 bases, there was a span of 13 bases. The CDR3 nucleotides read TGCGCCAGCAGCCACCCGGAAACGGGGAATGAGCAGTTCTTC. Protein product: CASSHPETGNEQFF.

This clone was found a few times. The rearrangement links TRBV2 to TRBJ2-7; TRBD1 matches at 8 bases. CDR1 and CDR2 from the germline V gene are SNHLY and FYNNEI. V lost 6 bases, J lost 5 bases, and 6 bases stayed unmatched. This CDR3 region has 13 residues. The CDR3 DNA sequence: TGTGCCAGCAGGGACAGGGTCGGGAACGAGCAGTACTTC. It encodes CASRDRVGNEQYF.

This clone was counted between two and nine times. The rearrangement links TRBV3-1 (or the pseudogene TRBV3-2) to TRBJ2-1; D may be TRBD2 (6 bases). Trimming cost V 1 base and J 8 bases, with 6 bases left between them. The germline V gene encodes CDR1 LGHDT and CDR2 YNNKEL (reference sequence). The CDR3 extends over 12 amino acids. The CDR3: CASSQGGDEQFF. DNA for the CDR3: TGTGCCAGCAGCCAAGGGGGGGATGAGCAGTTCTTC.

The table lists this clone with a few counts. V usage is TRBV30 and J usage is TRBJ1-2; no clear D. This CDR3 comprises 13 residues. From germline, CDR1 is GTSNPN and CDR2 SVGIG (reference sequence). Trimming stripped 5 bases from V and 0 bases from J, with 10 bases between. The CDR3 region has the DNA TGTGCCTGGTCGAGGGCAACTAACTATGGCTACACCTTC. This gives the protein CAWSRATNYGYTF.

The chain joins TRBV7-3 to TRBJ2-5; TRBD2 aligns across 7 bases. V was clipped by 1 base and J by 6 bases; unmatched bases: 14. The CDR3 runs 17 residues. Germline values: CDR1 SGHTA, CDR2 FQGTGA. CDR3 DNA: TGTGCCAGCAGCTTAAGCCCCTATAGCGGGTTAGGTCAGACCCAGTACTTC. This translates into CASSLSPYSGLGQTQYF. Full variable domain (remainder filled in from reference TRBV7-3 and TRBJ2-5): GAGVSQTPSNKVTEKGKYVELRCDPISGHTALYWYRQSLGQGPEFLIYFQGTGAADDSGLPNDRFFAVRPEGSVSTLKIQRTERGDSAVYLCASSLSPYSGLGQTQYFGPGTRLLVL.

The chain links TRBV10-2 to TRBJ2-5, with 7 bases matching TRBD2. After removal of 5 bases from V and 4 bases from J, the junction contained 4 bases not matched to a gene. Per germline, CDR1 WSHSY and CDR2 SAAADI. The CDR3 runs to 13 residues. The CDR3 protein is CASSWTSRETQYF. The CDR3 DNA follows: TGCGCCAGCAGTTGGACTAGTCGAGAGACCCAGTACTTC.